Shown below are 27 T cell receptor beta chains from a single sample sequenced in a study of cytotoxic CD8 clonotypes in ibrutinib-treated CLL. This table comes from immunoSEQ multiplex PCR, and its TCRdb copy is limited to in-frame clones, with some not included. The sample includes about 300,000 clones, less than 85% of them seen just once. Sequenced here: PBMCs, sampled at disease progression, from a patient treated with ibrutinib. The receptors stem from a human donor with chronic lymphocytic leukemia.

The chain employs TRBV15 and TRBJ2-7; 7 bases line up with TRBD2. Losses at the gene ends were 1 base for V and 2 bases for J; bases not matched to a gene: 8. Germline CDR1 reads LNHNV; CDR2 reads YYDKDF (reference sequence). The CDR3 covers 16 residues. The CDR3 region is CATSRVAGLLTYEQYF. CDR3 bases: TGTGCCACCAGCAGAGTAGCGGGCCTCCTGACCTACGAGCAGTACTTC.

This chain links TRBV27 with TRBJ2-4; D not resolved. V lost 7 bases, J lost 0 bases, and 19 bases lay in between. The CDR3 length is 17 residues. The germline CDR1 and CDR2 sequences are MNHEY and SMNVEV (reference sequence). CDR3 amino acids: CASILPARSLAKNIQYF. The CDR3 DNA reads as TGTGCCAGCATCCTCCCGGCCAGATCACTAGCCAAAAACATTCAGTACTTC.

The rearrangement uses TRBV4-3 and TRBJ2-1; TRBD1 is a possible D gene (5 bases). Trimming took 0 bases from V and 1 from J, leaving 10 bases between them. The CDR3 runs 16 residues. Germline V gene sequence: CDR1 LGHNA, CDR2 YSLEER. CDR3: CASSQDWGESYNEQFF. Here the CDR3 DNA reads TGCGCCAGCAGCCAAGATTGGGGCGAGTCCTACAATGAGCAGTTCTTC.

The V gene is TRBV5-8, the J gene TRBJ2-1; D remains unclear. Germline-derived CDR1 and CDR2 are SGHTS and YDEGEE. Trimming removed 0 bases at V and 2 bases at J, with 3 bases between. This CDR3 has 13 amino acids. The CDR3 loop is CASSLVPYNEQFF. For the CDR3, the DNA is TGTGCCAGCAGCTTGGTCCCCTACAATGAGCAGTTCTTC.

This clone was counted a few times. The V and J genes are TRBV5-1 and TRBJ2-7; TRBD1 or TRBD2 may be the D gene (5 bases each). The CDR3 sequence is 13 residues long. V was clipped by 7 bases and J by 0 bases, with 11 bases between them. The germline V gene encodes CDR1 SGHRS and CDR2 YFSETQ. The CDR3 sequence: CASGTDHSYEQYF. Here the CDR3 DNA reads TGCGCCAGCGGGACGGATCACTCCTACGAGCAGTACTTC. The full variable domain, in which reference TRBV5-1 and TRBJ2-7 provide the parts outside the CDR3, is KAGVTQTPRYLIKTRGQQVTLSCSPISGHRSVSWYQQTPGQGLQFLFEYFSETQRNKGNFPGRFSGRQFSNSRSEMNVSTLELGDSALYLCASGTDHSYEQYFGPGTRLTVT.

This chain links TRBV11-3 with TRBJ1-1; 9 bases are a match to TRBD1. V shed 5 bases, J shed 4 bases, and the junction held 5 bases outside the gene matches. The CDR3 extends over 14 amino acids. Germline CDR1 is SGHNT and CDR2 is YENEEA. The CDR3 protein is CASSRDREGTEAFF. Written as DNA, the CDR3 is TGTGCCAGCAGCCGGGACAGGGAGGGCACTGAAGCTTTCTTT.

This sequence joins TRBV18 and TRBJ2-1; the match to TRBD2 covers 10 bases. The CDR3 consists of 19 residues. Unmatched junction bases numbered 11, after V lost 3 bases and J lost 0 bases. From germline, CDR1 is KGHSH and CDR2 LQKENI. CDR3 nucleotide sequence: TGTGCCAGCTCACCGACGAAAACTAGCGGGGCGAGCTCCTACAATGAGCAGTTCTTC. Protein: CASSPTKTSGASSYNEQFF.

This clone has more than one count but fewer than ten. The gene calls are TRBV5-1 and TRBJ2-2; D is uncertain. Trimming left V 1 base short and J 6 bases short, with 4 bases between. The CDR3 is 12 residues long. Germline V lookup: CDR1 SGHRS, CDR2 YFSETQ. The CDR3, as DNA: TGCGCCAGCAGCTTGTACCCCGGGGAGCTGTTTTTT. Translating gives CASSLYPGELFF.

The chain joins TRBV27 to TRBJ2-6; D not certain. CDR3 length equals 16 residues. V was clipped by 2 bases and J by 0 bases, with 8 bases between them. Germline loops: CDR1 MNHEY, CDR2 SMNVEV (reference sequence). CDR3 sequence: CASSLRITSGANVLTF. DNA of the CDR3: TGTGCCAGCAGTTTACGGATTACCTCTGGGGCCAACGTCCTGACTTTC.

This clone was counted only a few times. The chain carries TRBV5-1 and TRBJ2-7; D perhaps matches TRBD1 (6 bases). V dropped 2 bases and J dropped 4 bases, with 13 bases sitting between them. Germline values: CDR1 SGHRS, CDR2 YFSETQ. The CDR3 length is 14 residues. CDR3 DNA sequence: TGCGCCAGCAGCTTCGGGCAGGGGAGTTACGAGCAGTACTTC. Its translation is CASSFGQGSYEQYF.

This rearrangement joins TRBV27 to TRBJ1-2; 8 bases are shared with TRBD1. Germline CDR1 is MNHEY and CDR2 is SMNVEV (reference sequence). J was trimmed by 1 base and V by 4 bases; bases with no gene match: 11. The CDR3 has 17 residues. The CDR3 DNA reads TGTGCCAGCAGTTCTACAGTCGGGACAGGACTTAACTATGGCTACACCTTC. Translation: CASSSTVGTGLNYGYTF.

The rearrangement uses TRBV7-9 and TRBJ2-7; 9 bases agree with TRBD1. J gave up 1 base and V 3 bases, and 4 bases lay outside the gene matches. The CDR3 spans 15 residues. Germline CDR1 and CDR2: SEHNR and FQNEAQ (reference sequence). CDR3 in DNA: TGTGCCAGCAGCTTGAAGGGACAGGGATCCTACGAGCAGTACTTC. Translation: CASSLKGQGSYEQYF.

This clone was seen more than once but under ten times. V and J are TRBV10-2 and TRBJ2-3; 8 nucleotides match TRBD2. V dropped 2 bases and J dropped 1; count of bases not matched to a gene: 2. From germline, CDR1 is WSHSY and CDR2 SAAADI. This CDR3 comprises 15 residues. In DNA, the CDR3 is TGCGCCAGCAGTGAGCGGCGGGGGGGCACAGATACGCAGTATTTT. It translates to CASSERRGGTDTQYF.

The V gene is TRBV19, the J gene TRBJ2-1; D is possibly TRBD1 or TRBD2 (5 bases each). CDR1 is LNHDA, CDR2 SQIVND, per germline (reference sequence). The CDR3 has 15 amino acids. Deletions cut 5 bases from V and 0 bases from J, with 11 bases between. The CDR3 DNA sequence: TGTGCCAGTAGTCCGGGACGAAGCTCCTACAATGAGCAGTTCTTC. Protein: CASSPGRSSYNEQFF.

This sequence joins TRBV7-2 and TRBJ1-1; D call uncertain. Germline CDR1 SGHTA, CDR2 FQGNSA. The CDR3 consists of 15 residues. Trimming left V 2 bases short and J 9 bases short, with 19 bases between. CDR3 DNA: TGTGCCAGCAGCTTATCGTGGGGAGCTGGGCTTAAAGCTTTCTTT. It yields the protein CASSLSWGAGLKAFF.

This clone was seen a single time. This sequence joins TRBV5-5 and TRBJ2-5, with a tentative D call TRBD2 (7 bases). This CDR3 has 17 residues. V gave up 2 bases and J gave up 5 bases, with 22 bases separating them. The germline CDR1 and CDR2 sequences are SGHKS and YYEKEE (reference sequence). CDR3 nucleotide sequence: TGTGCCAGCAGCTTTCTCGCCCACAGGGAGGGAAGGGAGACCCAGTACTTC. It is translated as CASSFLAHREGRETQYF.

The genes are TRBV5-1 and TRBJ2-7; D ambiguous. CDR1 and CDR2 (germline): SGHRS, YFSETQ. Trimming took 0 bases from V and 3 from J, leaving 13 bases between them. The CDR3 has 15 amino acids. CDR3 region: CASSLAPGLGYEQYF. The CDR3 DNA is TGCGCCAGCAGCTTGGCCCCCGGATTGGGCTACGAGCAGTACTTC.

The V call is TRBV28, the J call TRBJ1-1; D unclear. Germline V gives CDR1 MDHEN, CDR2 SYDVKM. The V end was cut by 6 bases, the J end by 3 bases, with 14 bases between. This CDR3 spans 14 amino acids. CDR3 nucleotides: TGTGCCAGCAGCGAGAGCTTGGGGTACACTGAAGCTTTCTTT. This gives the protein CASSESLGYTEAFF.

The chain links TRBV11-2 to TRBJ2-7; D call uncertain. This CDR3 has 12 amino acids. Germline CDR1 reads SGHAT; CDR2 reads FQNNGV. V lost 1 base and J lost 6, with 7 bases in between. CDR3 DNA sequence: TGTGCCAGCAGCTTAGCGTGGGGCGAGCAGTACTTC. The encoded protein is CASSLAWGEQYF. Combining the CDR3 with reference TRBV11-2 and TRBJ2-7 gives the whole variable domain EAGVAQSPRYKIIEKRQSVAFWCNPISGHATLYWYQQILGQGPKLLIQFQNNGVVDDSQLPKDRFSAERLKGVDSTLKIQPAKLEDSAVYLCASSLAWGEQYFGPGTRLTVT.

The chain has TRBV4-1 and TRBJ2-5; D gene ambiguous. Deletions cut 1 base from V and 5 bases from J, with 14 bases between. Germline V lookup: CDR1 MGHRA, CDR2 YSYEKL. The CDR3 is 15 residues long. CDR3 bases: TGCGCCAGCAGCCAAGTAAGGCTTAGCTCGGAGACCCAGTACTTC. Amino acids: CASSQVRLSSETQYF.

This clone showed up just once. The J gene is TRBJ2-1, the V gene TRBV10-3; TRBD1 is a possible D gene (6 bases). The CDR3 length is 12 residues. CDR1 and CDR2 from the germline V gene are ENHRY and SYGVKD. Trimming took 9 bases from V and 7 from J, leaving 13 bases between them. CDR3 coding DNA: TGTGCCATAGGGGGAAAGGTTAATGAGCAGTTCTTC. It codes for CAIGGKVNEQFF.

This chain connects TRBV29-1 to TRBJ1-1, with D tentatively TRBD1 (6 bases). In germline, CDR1 is SQVTM, CDR2 ANQGSEA. Trimming took 7 bases from V and 6 from J, leaving 18 bases between them. The CDR3 totals 13 residues. This chain's CDR3 is CSASRGEWAEAFF. As DNA, the CDR3 is TGCAGCGCTTCAAGGGGGGAATGGGCTGAAGCTTTCTTT.

The chain joins TRBV4-1 to TRBJ2-3; 9 nucleotides match TRBD2. The V segment lost 0 bases and the J segment 2 bases; nucleotides outside the gene matches: 18. The CDR3 contains 21 residues. CDR1 is MGHRA, CDR2 YSYEKL, per germline. The CDR3 here is CASSQDGSGLAGRIYTDTQYF. CDR3 in DNA: TGCGCCAGCAGCCAAGATGGGAGCGGCCTAGCGGGACGGATTTACACAGATACGCAGTATTTT.

This clone appeared many times. The V and J genes are TRBV20-1 and TRBJ2-3; no reliable D call. The CDR3 loop spans 10 amino acids. Germline V gene sequence: CDR1 DFQATT, CDR2 SNEGSKA (reference sequence). The germline V and J ends were trimmed by 5 bases and 2 bases, with 2 bases remaining between them. This chain's CDR3 is CSAFTDTQYF. CDR3 DNA: TGCAGTGCTTTCACAGATACGCAGTATTTT.

Regarding this clone: Additional DNA sequences in this sample encode the identical CDR3. The rearrangement uses TRBV2 and TRBJ2-7, with 7 bases identical to TRBD2. From germline, CDR1 is SNHLY and CDR2 FYNNEI. The CDR3 length is 14 residues. V lost 4 bases and J lost 4; bases outside the gene matches: 7. The CDR3, as DNA: TGTGCCAGCAGTGCGAGCGGGACCGCTTACGAGCAGTACTTC. It encodes CASSASGTAYEQYF.

The chain employs TRBV5-1 and TRBJ2-1, with unresolved D. CDR1 is SGHRS, CDR2 YFSETQ, per germline. The V and J ends lost 5 bases and 4 bases respectively, with 10 bases between them. The CDR3 spans 13 residues. This CDR3 reads CASRARDYNEQFF. In DNA, the CDR3 is TGCGCCAGCAGAGCAAGGGATTACAATGAGCAGTTCTTC.

The chain couples TRBV5-6 to TRBJ2-3, with 8 bases lining up with TRBD1. This CDR3 has 14 residues. V lost 4 bases and J lost 4; bases outside the gene matches: 5. The germline CDR1 and CDR2 sequences are SGHDT and YYEEEE. The chain's CDR3 is CASSPGTGPDTQYF. CDR3 in DNA: TGTGCCAGCAGCCCAGGGACAGGTCCAGATACGCAGTATTTT. The full variable domain, its missing parts supplied by reference TRBV5-6 and TRBJ2-3, is DAGVTQSPTHLIKTRGQQVTLRCSPKSGHDTVSWYQQALGQGPQFIFQYYEEEERQRGNFPDRFSGHQFPNYSSELNVNALLLGDSALYLCASSPGTGPDTQYFGPGTRLTVL.